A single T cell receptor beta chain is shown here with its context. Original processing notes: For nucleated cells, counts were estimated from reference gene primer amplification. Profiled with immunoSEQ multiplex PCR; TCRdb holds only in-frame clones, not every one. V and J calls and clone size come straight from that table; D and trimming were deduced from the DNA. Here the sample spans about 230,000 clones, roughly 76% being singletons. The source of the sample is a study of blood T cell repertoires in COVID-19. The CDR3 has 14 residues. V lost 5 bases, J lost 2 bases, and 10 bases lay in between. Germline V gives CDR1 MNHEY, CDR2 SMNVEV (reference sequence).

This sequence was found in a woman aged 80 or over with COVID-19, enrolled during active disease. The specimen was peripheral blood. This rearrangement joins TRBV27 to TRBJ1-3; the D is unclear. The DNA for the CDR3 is TGTGCCAGCAGTCTCTACCCCACTGGAAACACCATATATTTT. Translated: CASSLYPTGNTIYF.